This is a list of T cell receptor beta chains from one sample in a study of T cells after yellow fever vaccination. TCRdb used MiXCR to reprocess the 5' RACE reads, holding one entry per CDR3 protein. The sample has some 300,000 distinct CDR3 sequences, approximately 3.9% seen once; the top ten hold roughly a quarter. The source material was PBMCs, sampled on the day of the yellow fever booster vaccination. The receptors originated from a man aged 18 to 29 who received the YFV17D yellow fever vaccine. Each CDR3 is given with its conserved first and last residue. Fields, in order: V gene, D gene, J gene, clone size, CDR3 protein, CDR3 DNA. D genes are given only for firm matches. The size field is filled for only some rows; it gives once, few, many or a size class.

V gene: TRBV3-1
D gene: TRBD2
J gene: TRBJ2-5
clone size: many
CDR3 protein: CASSQDMVAGDRETQYF
CDR3 DNA: TGTGCCAGCAGCCAAGATATGGTAGCGGGGGACCGAGAGACCCAGTACTTC

V gene: TRBV7-2
D gene: NA
J gene: TRBJ1-2
clone size: few
CDR3 protein: CASSWDKNYGYTF
CDR3 DNA: TGTGCCAGCAGCTGGGACAAAAACTATGGCTACACCTTC

V gene: TRBV5-1
D gene: NA
J gene: TRBJ1-1
clone size: many
CDR3 protein: CASSLRSGANTEAFF
CDR3 DNA: TGCGCCAGCAGCTTGCGGTCGGGGGCGAACACTGAAGCTTTCTTT

V gene: TRBV6-2/TRBV6-3
D gene: TRBD1
J gene: TRBJ1-2
clone size: few
CDR3 protein: CASSSLGQGRMSYTF
CDR3 DNA: TGTGCCAGCAGTTCACTTGGACAGGGGCGGATGAGCTACACCTTC

V gene: TRBV7-9
D gene: NA
J gene: TRBJ1-2
clone size: many
CDR3 protein: CASSFPQGNYGYTF
CDR3 DNA: TGTGCCAGCAGCTTCCCACAAGGAAACTATGGCTACACCTTC

V gene: TRBV5-1
D gene: NA
J gene: TRBJ1-1
clone size: NA
CDR3 protein: CASSFTAAEMAEAFF
CDR3 DNA: TGCGCCAGCAGCTTCACGGCGGCCGAAATGGCTGAAGCTTTCTTT

V gene: TRBV11-3
D gene: NA
J gene: TRBJ1-1
clone size: few
CDR3 protein: CASSNGHGTEAFF
CDR3 DNA: TGTGCCAGCAGCAATGGCCACGGTACTGAAGCTTTCTTT

V gene: TRBV20-1
D gene: TRBD1
J gene: TRBJ1-2
clone size: NA
CDR3 protein: CSARLTGDSHYGYTF
CDR3 DNA: TGCAGTGCTAGATTGACAGGGGACTCCCACTATGGCTACACCTTC

V gene: TRBV4-1
D gene: NA
J gene: TRBJ2-5
clone size: many
CDR3 protein: CASSPVNGQETQYF
CDR3 DNA: TGCGCCAGCAGCCCAGTGAACGGACAAGAGACCCAGTACTTC

V gene: TRBV6-5
D gene: NA
J gene: TRBJ2-1
clone size: many
CDR3 protein: CASCPSSYNEQFF
CDR3 DNA: TGTGCCAGTTGTCCCAGCTCCTACAATGAGCAGTTCTTC

V gene: TRBV29-1
D gene: NA
J gene: TRBJ1-1
clone size: many
CDR3 protein: CSVVRGGVNTEAFF
CDR3 DNA: TGCAGCGTTGTAAGAGGGGGGGTGAACACTGAAGCTTTCTTT

V gene: TRBV5-1
D gene: NA
J gene: TRBJ1-2
clone size: few
CDR3 protein: CASSLADSTNYGYTF
CDR3 DNA: TGCGCCAGCAGCTTGGCCGACAGTACTAACTATGGCTACACCTTC

V gene: TRBV5-1
D gene: NA
J gene: TRBJ2-3
clone size: many
CDR3 protein: CASSPRSGDTQYF
CDR3 DNA: TGCGCCAGCAGCCCCCGGAGCGGGGATACGCAGTATTTT

V gene: TRBV6-1
D gene: NA
J gene: TRBJ2-1
clone size: many
CDR3 protein: CASSLRTGNNEQFF
CDR3 DNA: TGTGCCAGCAGTCTCCGGACTGGCAACAATGAGCAGTTCTTC

V gene: TRBV6-5
D gene: NA
J gene: TRBJ2-1
clone size: few
CDR3 protein: CASSHNLMGSYNEQFF
CDR3 DNA: TGTGCCAGCAGCCACAACCTGATGGGGTCCTACAATGAGCAGTTCTTC

V gene: TRBV20-1
D gene: TRBD1
J gene: TRBJ1-2
clone size: NA
CDR3 protein: CSARPEFIGRDRERLHNYGYTF
CDR3 DNA: TGCAGTGCTAGGCCAGAGTTCATAGGCCGGGACAGAGAAAGACTTCATAACTATGGCTACACCTTC

V gene: TRBV5-4
D gene: NA
J gene: TRBJ2-3
clone size: many
CDR3 protein: CASSLVTGRDTQYF
CDR3 DNA: TGTGCCAGCAGCTTGGTTACGGGAAGGGATACGCAGTATTTT

V gene: TRBV10-3
D gene: NA
J gene: TRBJ2-7
clone size: NA
CDR3 protein: CAISDPGQRGGYEQYF
CDR3 DNA: TGTGCCATCAGCGATCCGGGACAACGGGGCGGGTACGAGCAGTACTTC

V gene: TRBV7-2
D gene: TRBD1
J gene: TRBJ1-1
clone size: NA
CDR3 protein: CASLLYRQGANTEAFF
CDR3 DNA: TGTGCCAGCCTGTTATATCGACAGGGAGCGAACACTGAAGCTTTCTTT

V gene: TRBV5-1
D gene: NA
J gene: TRBJ1-1
clone size: many
CDR3 protein: CASSVQGEVGTEAFF
CDR3 DNA: TGCGCCAGCAGCGTACAGGGCGAAGTGGGCACTGAAGCTTTCTTT

V gene: TRBV25-1
D gene: TRBD1
J gene: TRBJ1-2
clone size: few
CDR3 protein: CASSEGMVDRERLDGYTF
CDR3 DNA: TGTGCCAGCAGTGAAGGGATGGTGGACAGGGAGAGACTAGATGGCTACACCTTC

V gene: TRBV4-3
D gene: NA
J gene: TRBJ1-5
clone size: few
CDR3 protein: CASSQDPRGRGNQPQHF
CDR3 DNA: TGCGCCAGCAGCCAAGATCCGCGGGGGAGGGGAAATCAGCCCCAGCATTTT

V gene: TRBV6-5
D gene: NA
J gene: TRBJ2-7
clone size: many
CDR3 protein: CASSYQGGPYEQYF
CDR3 DNA: TGTGCCAGCAGTTATCAAGGAGGGCCCTACGAGCAGTACTTC

V gene: TRBV18
D gene: NA
J gene: TRBJ1-2
clone size: few
CDR3 protein: CASSTTGLGDGYTF
CDR3 DNA: TGTGCCAGCTCAACAACCGGGCTGGGGGATGGCTACACCTTC

V gene: TRBV4-3
D gene: NA
J gene: TRBJ2-5
clone size: many
CDR3 protein: CASSQGQQETQYF
CDR3 DNA: TGCGCCAGCAGCCAAGGGCAGCAAGAGACCCAGTACTTC

V gene: TRBV7-2
D gene: TRBD2
J gene: TRBJ2-1
clone size: NA
CDR3 protein: CASSPSIQGFGTSLFNEQFF
CDR3 DNA: TGTGCCAGCAGCCCTAGCATCCAGGGTTTTGGGACTAGCCTTTTCAATGAGCAGTTCTTC

V gene: TRBV7-9
D gene: NA
J gene: TRBJ2-3
clone size: NA
CDR3 protein: CASSLESASPHSDTQYF
CDR3 DNA: TGTGCCAGCAGCTTAGAGTCGGCCTCGCCGCATTCAGATACGCAGTATTTT

V gene: TRBV29-1
D gene: NA
J gene: TRBJ2-3
clone size: NA
CDR3 protein: CSVEVGWLDTQYF
CDR3 DNA: TGCAGCGTTGAAGTTGGGTGGTTGGATACGCAGTATTTT

V gene: TRBV3-1
D gene: NA
J gene: TRBJ2-5
clone size: many
CDR3 protein: CASSQEGGETQYF
CDR3 DNA: TGCGCCAGCAGCCAAGAAGGGGGAGAGACCCAGTACTTC

V gene: TRBV12-3/TRBV12-4
D gene: TRBD1
J gene: TRBJ2-5
clone size: NA
CDR3 protein: CASRPQGVETQYF
CDR3 DNA: TGTGCCAGCAGACCTCAGGGGGTAGAGACCCAGTACTTC

V gene: TRBV28
D gene: NA
J gene: TRBJ2-3
clone size: many
CDR3 protein: CASSPSSFSTDTQYF
CDR3 DNA: TGTGCCAGCAGTCCTTCTAGTTTTTCCACAGATACGCAGTATTTT

V gene: TRBV5-1
D gene: NA
J gene: TRBJ2-3
clone size: few
CDR3 protein: CASSFRGVSTDTQYF
CDR3 DNA: TGCGCCAGCAGCTTCAGGGGGGTTAGCACAGATACGCAGTATTTT

V gene: TRBV5-6
D gene: NA
J gene: TRBJ2-7
clone size: few
CDR3 protein: CASSLRFRDYEQYF
CDR3 DNA: TGTGCCAGCAGCTTGAGATTCAGGGATTACGAGCAGTACTTC

V gene: TRBV18
D gene: NA
J gene: TRBJ2-5
clone size: many
CDR3 protein: CASSLNTGTEGETQYF
CDR3 DNA: TGTGCCAGCTCACTCAACACCGGGACCGAGGGAGAGACCCAGTACTTC

V gene: TRBV13
D gene: NA
J gene: TRBJ2-3
clone size: NA
CDR3 protein: CASSPRQRMTDTQYF
CDR3 DNA: TGTGCCAGCAGCCCTCGACAGCGAATGACAGATACGCAGTATTTT

V gene: TRBV12-3/TRBV12-4
D gene: NA
J gene: TRBJ2-1
clone size: NA
CDR3 protein: CASTWGWGEQFF
CDR3 DNA: TGTGCCAGCACCTGGGGGTGGGGGGAGCAGTTCTTC